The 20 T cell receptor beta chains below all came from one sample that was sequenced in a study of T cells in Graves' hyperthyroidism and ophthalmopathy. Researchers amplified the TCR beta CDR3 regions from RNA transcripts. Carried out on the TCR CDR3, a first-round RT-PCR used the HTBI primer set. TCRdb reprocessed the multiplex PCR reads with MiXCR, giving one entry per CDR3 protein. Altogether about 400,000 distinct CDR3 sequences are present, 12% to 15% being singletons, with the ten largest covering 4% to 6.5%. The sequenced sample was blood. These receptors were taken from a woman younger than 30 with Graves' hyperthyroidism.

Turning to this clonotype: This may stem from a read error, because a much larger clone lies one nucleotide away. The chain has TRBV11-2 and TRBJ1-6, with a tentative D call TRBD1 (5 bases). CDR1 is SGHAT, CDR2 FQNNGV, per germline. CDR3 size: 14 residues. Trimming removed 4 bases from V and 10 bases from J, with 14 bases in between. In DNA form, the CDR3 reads TGTGCCAGCAGCTCACAGGACGGGGGATCACCCCTCCACTTT. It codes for CASSSQDGGSPLHF.

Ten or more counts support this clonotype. CDR3 sequence reads: CASSLQAWGAFF. DNA of the CDR3: TGTGCCAGCAGTTTACAGGCTTGGGGAGCTTTCTTT. The chain has TRBV12-3 or TRBV12-4 and TRBJ1-1; unclear D gene. V was trimmed by 2 bases and J by 10 bases, leaving 11 bases between them. CDR3 length: 12 amino acids.

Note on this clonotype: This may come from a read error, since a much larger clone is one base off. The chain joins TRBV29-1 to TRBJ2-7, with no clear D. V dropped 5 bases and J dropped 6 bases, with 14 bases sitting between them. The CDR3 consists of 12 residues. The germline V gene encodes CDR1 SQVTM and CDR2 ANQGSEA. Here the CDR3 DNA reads TGCAGCGTTTTGGGGAACCACTGCGAGCAGTACTTC. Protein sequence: CSVLGNHCEQYF.

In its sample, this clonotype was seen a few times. The CDR3 protein is CASSSAPGRAEAFF. The CDR3 coding sequence is TGTGCCAGCAGTTCGGCCCCCGGGAGAGCTGAAGCTTTCTTT. The chain carries TRBV27 and TRBJ1-1; no firm D call. Trimming shortened V by 4 bases and J by 6 bases, and 15 bases separated the two germline ends. This CDR3 has 14 amino acids. CDR1 is MNHEY and CDR2 is SMNVEV in the germline V gene (reference sequence).

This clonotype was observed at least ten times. CDR3 DNA sequence: TGTGCCAGCAGCTTAGTTTTAGGGCACAATGAGCAGTTCTTC. Translation: CASSLVLGHNEQFF. This chain joins TRBV7-9 and TRBJ2-1; D gene uncertain. Trimming pared 1 base from V and 5 bases from J, leaving 9 bases between. This CDR3 comprises 14 residues. CDR1 is SEHNR and CDR2 is FQNEAQ in the germline V gene (reference sequence).

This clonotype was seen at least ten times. In DNA, the CDR3 is TGCAGTGCTAGAGCTGTTAGTAACAATCAGCCCCAGCATTTT. It translates to CSARAVSNNQPQHF. The chain couples TRBV20-1 to TRBJ1-5; D is uncertain. This CDR3 is 14 amino acids long. Germline loops: CDR1 DFQATT, CDR2 SNEGSKA (reference sequence). With 1 base removed from V and 3 bases from J, the gap between germline ends came to 10 bases.

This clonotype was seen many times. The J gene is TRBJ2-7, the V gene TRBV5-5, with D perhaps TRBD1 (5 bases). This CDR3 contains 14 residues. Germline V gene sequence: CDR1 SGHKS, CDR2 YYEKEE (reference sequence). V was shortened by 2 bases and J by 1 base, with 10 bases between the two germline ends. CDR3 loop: CASSFKGISYEQYF. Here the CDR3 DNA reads TGTGCCAGCAGCTTTAAGGGGATTTCCTACGAGCAGTACTTC. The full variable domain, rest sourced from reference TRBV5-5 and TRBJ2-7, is DAGVTQSPTHLIKTRGQQVTLRCSPISGHKSVSWYQQVLGQGPQFIFQYYEKEERGRGNFPDRFSARQFPNYSSELNVNALLLGDSALYLCASSFKGISYEQYFGPGTRLTVT.

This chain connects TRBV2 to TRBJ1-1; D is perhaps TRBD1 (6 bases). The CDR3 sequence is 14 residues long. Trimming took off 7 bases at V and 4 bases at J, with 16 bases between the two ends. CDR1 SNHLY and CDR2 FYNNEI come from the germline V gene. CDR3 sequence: CASTKQGRGTEAFF. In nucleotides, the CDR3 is TGTGCCAGCACCAAACAGGGTCGGGGCACTGAAGCTTTCTTT.

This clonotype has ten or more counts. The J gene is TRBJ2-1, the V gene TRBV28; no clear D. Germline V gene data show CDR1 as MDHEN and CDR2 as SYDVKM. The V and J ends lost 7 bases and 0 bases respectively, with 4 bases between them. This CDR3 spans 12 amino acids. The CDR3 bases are TGTGCCAGCAACCTCTCCTACAATGAGCAGTTCTTC. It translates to CASNLSYNEQFF.

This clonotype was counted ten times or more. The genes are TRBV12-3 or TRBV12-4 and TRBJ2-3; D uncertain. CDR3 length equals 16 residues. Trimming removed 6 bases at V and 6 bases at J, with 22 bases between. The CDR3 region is CASSPPPRPGADTQYF. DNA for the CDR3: TGTGCCAGCAGCCCACCCCCACGACCCGGTGCCGATACGCAGTATTTT.

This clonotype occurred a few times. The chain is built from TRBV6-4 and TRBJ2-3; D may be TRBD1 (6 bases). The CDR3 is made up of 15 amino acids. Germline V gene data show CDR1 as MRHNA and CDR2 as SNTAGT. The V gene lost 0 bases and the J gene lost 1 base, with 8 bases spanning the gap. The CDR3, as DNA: TGTGCCAGCAGTGACTCCCCAGGGGGCACAGATACGCAGTATTTT. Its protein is CASSDSPGGTDTQYF.

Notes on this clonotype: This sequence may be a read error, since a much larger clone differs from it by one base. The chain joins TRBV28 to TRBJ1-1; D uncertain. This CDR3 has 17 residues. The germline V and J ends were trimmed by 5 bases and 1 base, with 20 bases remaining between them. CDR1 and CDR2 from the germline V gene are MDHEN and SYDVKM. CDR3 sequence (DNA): TGTGCCAGCAGTACAGCATACGGGTCGAACGAGAACACTGAAGCTTTCTTT. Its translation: CASSTAYGSNENTEAFF.

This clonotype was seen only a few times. The CDR3 sequence is CASSLGTSGRQNEQFF. For the CDR3, the DNA is TGTGCCAGCAGCCTTGGGACTAGCGGGAGACAAAATGAGCAGTTCTTC. The chain uses TRBV7-2 and TRBJ2-1; 14 bases align to TRBD2. Germline loops: CDR1 SGHTA, CDR2 FQGNSA. CDR3 length equals 16 residues. V lost 5 bases, J lost 7 bases, and 7 bases stayed unmatched.

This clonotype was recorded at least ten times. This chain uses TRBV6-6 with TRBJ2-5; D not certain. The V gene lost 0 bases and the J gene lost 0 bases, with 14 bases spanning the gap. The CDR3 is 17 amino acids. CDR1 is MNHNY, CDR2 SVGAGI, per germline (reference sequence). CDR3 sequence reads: CASSYSRFGSDQETQYF. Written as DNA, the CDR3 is TGTGCCAGCAGTTACTCGCGATTCGGGTCGGACCAAGAGACCCAGTACTTC.

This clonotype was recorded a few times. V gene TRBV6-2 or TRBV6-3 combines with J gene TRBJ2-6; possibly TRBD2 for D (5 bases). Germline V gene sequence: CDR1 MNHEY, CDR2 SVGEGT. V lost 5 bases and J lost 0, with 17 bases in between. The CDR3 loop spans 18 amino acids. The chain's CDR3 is CASSTPTSGNSGANVLTF. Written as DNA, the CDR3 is TGTGCCAGCAGTACCCCGACTTCGGGGAACTCTGGGGCCAACGTCCTGACTTTC.

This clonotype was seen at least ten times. The CDR3: CASSSASSTSGRTYEQYF. In DNA form, the CDR3 reads TGTGCCAGCAGCTCCGCCTCTTCAACTAGCGGGAGAACCTACGAGCAGTACTTC. The genes are TRBV11-1 and TRBJ2-7, with TRBD2 identical over 11 bases. Unmatched junction bases numbered 13, after V lost 4 bases and J lost 2 bases. Germline V gene data show CDR1 as SGHAT and CDR2 as FQDESV (reference sequence). The CDR3 has 18 amino acids.

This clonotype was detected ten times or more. As DNA, the CDR3 is TGTGCCAGCAGTGGCCAGGGCAGCGCTGGGGCCAACGTCCTGACTTTC. It encodes CASSGQGSAGANVLTF. The rearrangement joins TRBV6-1 to TRBJ2-6; maybe TRBD1 (5 bases). The CDR3 sequence is 16 residues long. Germline V lookup: CDR1 MNHNS, CDR2 SASEGT. Between the trimmed V and J ends, which lost 4 bases and 2 bases, there was a span of 12 bases.

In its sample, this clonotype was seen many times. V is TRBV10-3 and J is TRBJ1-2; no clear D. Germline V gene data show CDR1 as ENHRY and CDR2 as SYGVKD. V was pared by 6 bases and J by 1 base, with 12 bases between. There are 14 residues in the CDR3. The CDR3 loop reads CAIREDAGNYGYTF. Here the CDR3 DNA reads TGTGCCATCAGGGAGGATGCGGGTAACTATGGCTACACCTTC.

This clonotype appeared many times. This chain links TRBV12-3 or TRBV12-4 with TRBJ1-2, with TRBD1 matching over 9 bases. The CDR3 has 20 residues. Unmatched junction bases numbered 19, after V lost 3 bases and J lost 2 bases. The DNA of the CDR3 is TGTGCCAGCAGTTTCTCTCGGGACAGGGTGATTCTCCGGCAGAACTATGGCTACACCTTC. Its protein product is CASSFSRDRVILRQNYGYTF.

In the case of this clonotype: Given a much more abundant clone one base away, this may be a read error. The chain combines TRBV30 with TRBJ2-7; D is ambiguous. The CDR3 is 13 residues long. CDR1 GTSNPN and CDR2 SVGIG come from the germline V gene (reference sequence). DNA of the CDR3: TGTGCCTGGCGTGTACCCGTTGCCTACGAGCAGTACTTC. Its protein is CAWRVPVAYEQYF.